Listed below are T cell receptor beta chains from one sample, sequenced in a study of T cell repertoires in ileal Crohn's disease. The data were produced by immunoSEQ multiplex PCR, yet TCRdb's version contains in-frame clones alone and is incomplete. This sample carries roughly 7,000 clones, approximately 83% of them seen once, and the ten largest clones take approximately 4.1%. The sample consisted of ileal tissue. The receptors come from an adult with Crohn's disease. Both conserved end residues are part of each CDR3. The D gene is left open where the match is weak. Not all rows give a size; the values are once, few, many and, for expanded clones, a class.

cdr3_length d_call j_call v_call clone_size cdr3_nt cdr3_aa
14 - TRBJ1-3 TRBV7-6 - TGTGCCAGCAGCGGAGGGACGGACGGAAACACCATATATTTT CASSGGTDGNTIYF
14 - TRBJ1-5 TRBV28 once TGTGCCAGCAGGGCCTCTTCCGGAGGGCAGCCCCAGCATTTT CASRASSGGQPQHF
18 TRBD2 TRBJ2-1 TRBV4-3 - TGCGCCAGCAGCCCCTGGACTAGCGAGAAAAGTTCCTACAATGAGCAGTTCTTC CASSPWTSEKSSYNEQFF
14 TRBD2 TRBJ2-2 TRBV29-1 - TGCAGCGCCCGAGCGGGAGGAGGGACCGGGGAGCTGTTTTTT CSARAGGGTGELFF
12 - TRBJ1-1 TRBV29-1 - TGCAGCGTTGTACAGCCGGGGACTGAAGCTTTCTTT CSVVQPGTEAFF
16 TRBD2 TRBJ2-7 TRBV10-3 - TGTGCCATCAGTGAGGGGACTAGCGGGAGCTCCTACGAGCAGTACTTC CAISEGTSGSSYEQYF
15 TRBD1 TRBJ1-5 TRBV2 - TGTGCCAGCAGTACGACAGGGGGTAGCAATCAGCCCCAGCATTTT CASSTTGGSNQPQHF
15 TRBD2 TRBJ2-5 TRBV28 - TGTGCCAGCAGCAAGACTAGCGGGGGAAGGGAGACCCAGTACTTC CASSKTSGGRETQYF
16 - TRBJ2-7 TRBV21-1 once TGTGCCAGCAGCAAAGGGACGGGGAGCCTCTCCTACGAGCAGTACTTC CASSKGTGSLSYEQYF
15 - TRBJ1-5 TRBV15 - TGTGCCACCAGCAGAGACAGGGATAGCAATCAGCCCCAGCATTTT CATSRDRDSNQPQHF
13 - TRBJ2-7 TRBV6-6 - TGTGCCAGCAGTTACGGGGAGGCGCGCGAGCAGTACTTC CASSYGEAREQYF
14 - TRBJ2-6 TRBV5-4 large TGTGCCAGCAGCCCAGGGCGAGGGGCCAACGTCCTGACTTTC CASSPGRGANVLTF
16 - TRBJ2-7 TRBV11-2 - TGTGCCAGCAGCCATAACGTAAATTCCCTAGCCTTCGAGCAGTACTTC CASSHNVNSLAFEQYF